This T cell receptor beta chain was profiled in a study of blood T cell repertoires in COVID-19. About the research overall: Spain, Italy and the United States supplied samples that represented acute and convalescent COVID-19. Nucleic acid was either cDNA or gDNA, and it came from T cells, B-cell-depleted T cells, or PBMCs.

Original data processing: Amplification from reference gene primers served as the basis for estimated nucleated cell counts. Sequencing was performed with immunoSEQ multiplex PCR; in TCRdb, only in-frame clones are kept and a portion is missing. V and J calls plus clone size are reproduced from that table; the DNA served to infer D and trimming. This table holds 150,000 to 200,000 clones, roughly nine tenths found once. The CDR3 contains 15 residues. Deletions cut 3 bases from V and 0 bases from J, with 9 bases between. CDR1 and CDR2 (germline): SNHLY, FYNNEI. The sequence derives from a man younger than 30 who had recovered from COVID-19. V is TRBV2 and J is TRBJ1-3; D is undetermined. Source material: peripheral blood. This CDR3 is CASSEGSLSGNTIYF. The CDR3 DNA reads as TGTGCCAGCAGTGAGGGGAGCCTCTCTGGAAACACCATATATTTT. The full variable domain, with the rest looked up from reference TRBV2 and TRBJ1-3, is EPEVTQTPSHQVTQMGQEVILRCVPISNHLYFYWYRQILGQKVEFLVSFYNNEISEKSEIFDDQFSVERPDGSNFTLKIRSTKLEDSAMYFCASSEGSLSGNTIYFGEGSWLTVV.